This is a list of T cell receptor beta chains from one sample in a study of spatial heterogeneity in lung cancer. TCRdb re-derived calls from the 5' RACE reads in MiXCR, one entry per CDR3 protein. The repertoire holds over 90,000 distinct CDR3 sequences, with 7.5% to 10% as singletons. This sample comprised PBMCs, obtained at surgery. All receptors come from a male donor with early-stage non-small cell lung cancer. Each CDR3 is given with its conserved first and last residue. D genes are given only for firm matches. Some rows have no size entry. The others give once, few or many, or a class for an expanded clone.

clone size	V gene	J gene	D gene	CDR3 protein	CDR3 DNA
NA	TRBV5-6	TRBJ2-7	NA	CASSRTGGEQYF	TGTGCCAGCAGCCGTACAGGTGGCGAGCAGTACTTC
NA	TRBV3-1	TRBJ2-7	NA	CASSPTVPYEQYF	TGTGCCAGCAGTCCGACGGTCCCCTACGAGCAGTACTTC
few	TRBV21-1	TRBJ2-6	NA	CASSKLVGDVAGANVLTF	TGTGCCAGCAGCAAACTCGTCGGCGACGTTGCTGGGGCCAACGTCCTGACTTTC
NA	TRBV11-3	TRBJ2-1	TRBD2	CASSSRTSGGDHNEQFF	TGTGCCAGCAGCTCACGGACTAGCGGGGGGGACCACAATGAGCAGTTCTTC
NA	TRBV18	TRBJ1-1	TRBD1	CASSPLYRGNTEAFF	TGTGCCAGCTCACCTCTATACAGGGGGAACACTGAAGCTTTCTTT
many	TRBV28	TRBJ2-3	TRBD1	CASSPPGQSTDTQYF	TGTGCCAGCAGTCCCCCGGGACAGTCCACAGATACGCAGTATTTT
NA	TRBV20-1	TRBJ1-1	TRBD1	CSVQGAMNTEAFF	TGCAGTGTCCAGGGGGCTATGAACACTGAAGCTTTCTTT
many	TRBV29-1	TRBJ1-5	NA	CSVLTSSNQPQHF	TGCAGCGTTCTGACGAGCTCCAATCAGCCCCAGCATTTT
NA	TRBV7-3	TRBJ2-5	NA	CASSTSGGSQETQYF	TGTGCCAGCAGCACGAGCGGAGGATCCCAAGAGACCCAGTACTTC
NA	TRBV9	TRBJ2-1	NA	CASSVVTGNNEQFF	TGTGCCAGCAGCGTAGTCACGGGGAACAATGAGCAGTTCTTC
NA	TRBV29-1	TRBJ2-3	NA	CSVGPEDTQYF	TGCAGCGTTGGACCCGAGGATACGCAGTATTTT
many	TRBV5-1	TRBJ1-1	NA	CASSFQGTNTEAFF	TGCGCCAGCAGCTTCCAGGGGACCAACACTGAAGCTTTCTTT
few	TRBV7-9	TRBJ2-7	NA	CASSLPKQGKAYEQYF	TGTGCCAGCAGCTTACCCAAACAGGGAAAAGCCTACGAGCAGTACTTC
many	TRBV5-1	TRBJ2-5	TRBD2	CASSFSGSQETQYF	TGCGCCAGCAGCTTTAGCGGGAGCCAAGAGACCCAGTACTTC
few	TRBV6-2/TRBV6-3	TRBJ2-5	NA	CASSYGRYQYF	TGTGCCAGCAGTTACGGGCGCTATCAGTACTTC
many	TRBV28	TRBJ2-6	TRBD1	CATSSDREGSGANVLTF	TGTGCCACCTCTTCGGACAGGGAAGGGTCTGGGGCCAACGTCCTGACTTTC
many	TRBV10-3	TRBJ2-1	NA	CAISESLGQRNEQFF	TGTGCCATCAGTGAGTCGCTCGGCCAGCGCAATGAGCAGTTCTTC
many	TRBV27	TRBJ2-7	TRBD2	CASSLSRGLAHEQYF	TGTGCCAGCAGTTTAAGCCGGGGACTAGCTCACGAGCAGTACTTC
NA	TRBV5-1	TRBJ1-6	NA	CASSSGRSDSPLHF	TGCGCCAGCAGCTCGGGCCGGAGCGATTCACCCCTCCACTTT
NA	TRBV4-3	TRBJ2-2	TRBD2	CASSPIAGLLGELFF	TGCGCCAGCAGCCCGATAGCGGGGCTTCTCGGGGAGCTGTTTTTT
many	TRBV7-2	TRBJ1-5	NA	CASSRGGFGNQPQHF	TGTGCCAGCAGCCGAGGGGGATTTGGCAATCAGCCCCAGCATTTT
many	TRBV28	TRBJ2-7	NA	CASSSGEAGLSYEQYF	TGTGCCAGCAGTTCGGGCGAAGCGGGCCTCTCCTACGAGCAGTACTTC
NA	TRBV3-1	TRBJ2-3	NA	CASSPRRGGGDTQYF	TGTGCCAGCAGCCCTCGAAGGGGTGGTGGAGATACGCAGTATTTT
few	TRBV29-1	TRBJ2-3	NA	CSVEGRFTDTQYF	TGCAGCGTTGAAGGCAGATTCACAGATACGCAGTATTTT
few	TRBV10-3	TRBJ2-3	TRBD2	CAAGLAGTDTQYF	TGTGCCGCTGGACTAGCGGGCACAGATACGCAGTATTTT
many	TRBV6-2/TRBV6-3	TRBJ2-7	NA	CASSPDETYEQYF	TGTGCCAGCAGTCCGGACGAGACCTACGAGCAGTACTTC
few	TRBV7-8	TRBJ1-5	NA	CASSLHSGQPQHF	TGTGCCAGCAGCTTACACAGTGGGCAGCCCCAGCATTTT
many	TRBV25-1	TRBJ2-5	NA	CASSDPADPTETQYF	TGTGCCAGCAGTGACCCGGCTGACCCCACGGAGACCCAGTACTTC
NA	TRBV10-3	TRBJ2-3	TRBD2	CAISGTSGEYF	TGTGCCATCAGTGGGACTAGCGGGGAGTATTTT
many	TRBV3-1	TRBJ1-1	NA	CASSQDSRGNTEAFF	TGTGCCAGCAGCCAAGATAGCAGGGGGAACACTGAAGCTTTCTTT
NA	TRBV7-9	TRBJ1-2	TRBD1	CASSLAGTGYGYTF	TGTGCCAGCAGCTTAGCAGGGACAGGGTATGGCTACACCTTC
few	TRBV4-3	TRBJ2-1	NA	CASSQDWGYNEQFF	TGCGCCAGCAGCCAAGATTGGGGGTACAATGAGCAGTTCTTC
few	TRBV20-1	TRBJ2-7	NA	CSAHGRSSYEQYF	TGCAGTGCTCACGGACGGTCCTCCTACGAGCAGTACTTC
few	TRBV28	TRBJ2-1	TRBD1	CASSTPGGRNEQFF	TGTGCCAGCAGTACCCCAGGGGGAAGGAATGAGCAGTTCTTC
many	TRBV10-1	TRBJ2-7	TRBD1	CASSLGQGVAYEQYF	TGCGCCAGCAGTCTTGGACAGGGGGTTGCCTACGAGCAGTACTTC
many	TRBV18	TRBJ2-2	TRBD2	CASSPGLAGEITGELFF	TGTGCCAGCTCACCGGGACTAGCGGGAGAGATCACCGGGGAGCTGTTTTTT
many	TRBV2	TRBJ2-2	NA	CASKGTQRTGELFF	TGTGCCAGCAAGGGGACCCAACGCACCGGGGAGCTGTTTTTT
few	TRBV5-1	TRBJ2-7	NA	CASSRDLGAGEQYF	TGCGCCAGCAGCAGGGACCTGGGGGCTGGGGAGCAGTACTTC
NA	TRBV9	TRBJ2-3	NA	CASSFGLLGDTQYF	TGTGCCAGCAGCTTCGGCCTACTAGGAGATACGCAGTATTTT
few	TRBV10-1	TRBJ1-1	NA	CASSVKVLDTEAFF	TGCGCCAGCAGTGTTAAAGTGCTCGACACTGAAGCTTTCTTT
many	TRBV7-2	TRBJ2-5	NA	CASSFDTVGTQYF	TGTGCCAGCAGCTTCGACACCGTCGGGACCCAGTACTTC
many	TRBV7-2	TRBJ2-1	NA	CASSYDSPGEQFF	TGTGCCAGCAGCTACGACTCCCCAGGGGAGCAGTTCTTC
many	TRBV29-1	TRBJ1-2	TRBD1	CSVGSPLDRGKGYTF	TGCAGCGTAGGGTCGCCCTTAGACAGGGGGAAGGGCTACACCTTC
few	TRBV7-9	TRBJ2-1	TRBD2	CASSVTSGGASYNEQFF	TGTGCCAGCAGCGTGACTAGCGGGGGGGCCTCCTACAATGAGCAGTTCTTC
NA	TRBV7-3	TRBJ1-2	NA	CASSLRGGRDYGYTF	TGTGCCAGCAGCTTACGGGGTGGCAGGGACTATGGCTACACCTTC
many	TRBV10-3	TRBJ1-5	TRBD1	CAISGDRSNQPQHF	TGTGCCATCAGCGGGGACAGAAGCAATCAGCCCCAGCATTTT
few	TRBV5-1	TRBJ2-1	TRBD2	CASSEGLAGYNEQFF	TGCGCCAGCAGCGAGGGACTAGCGGGGTACAATGAGCAGTTCTTC
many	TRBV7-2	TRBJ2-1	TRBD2	CASSIWSGSSYNEQFF	TGTGCCAGCAGCATCTGGAGCGGGAGCTCCTACAATGAGCAGTTCTTC
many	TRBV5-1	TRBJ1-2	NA	CASSLASGGEGYTF	TGCGCCAGCAGCTTGGCATCCGGGGGAGAGGGCTACACCTTC
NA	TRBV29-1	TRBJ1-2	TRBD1	CSVDRQGTF	TGCAGCGTTGACCGACAGGGGACCTTC
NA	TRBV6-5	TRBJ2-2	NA	CASSGGTGELFF	TGTGCCAGCAGTGGGGGCACCGGGGAGCTGTTTTTT
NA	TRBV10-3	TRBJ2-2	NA	CATYDFGDTGELFF	TGTGCCACCTACGACTTCGGGGACACCGGGGAGCTGTTTTTT
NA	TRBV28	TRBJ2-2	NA	CASSLGGRAGELFF	TGTGCCAGCAGTCTGGGGGGGCGCGCCGGGGAGCTGTTTTTT
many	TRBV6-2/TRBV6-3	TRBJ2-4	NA	CASSYLQIQYF	TGTGCCAGCAGTTACTTACAGATTCAGTACTTC
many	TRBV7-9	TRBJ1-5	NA	CASSLEGGGSNQPQHF	TGTGCCAGCAGCTTAGAAGGGGGTGGAAGCAATCAGCCCCAGCATTTT
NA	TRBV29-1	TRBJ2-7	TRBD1	CSVGEGARSYEQYF	TGCAGCGTTGGTGAGGGGGCTCGATCCTACGAGCAGTACTTC
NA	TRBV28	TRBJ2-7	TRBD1	CASRTGLTGGIYEQYF	TGTGCCAGCAGGACGGGATTGACAGGGGGCATCTACGAGCAGTACTTC